This T cell receptor beta chain is from a study of CD8 T cells in ankylosing spondylitis. This clonotype was detected a few times. Construction of TCR beta libraries was performed using quantitative 5'-RACE with molecular barcodes. TCRdb passed the 5' RACE reads through MiXCR, listing each CDR3 protein once. The sample yields approximately 200,000 distinct CDR3 sequences, around 13% seen once. The germline V gene has CDR1 SGHKS and CDR2 YYEKEE (reference sequence). Trimming took 3 bases from V and 5 from J, leaving 12 bases between them. This CDR3 has 14 residues. The source material was blood, either unsorted or a sorted T cell fraction (not recorded which). This TCR came from a male donor with ankylosing spondylitis or in good health (not recorded which). V usage is TRBV5-5 and J usage is TRBJ2-1, with TRBD2 as a possible D gene (5 bases). The CDR3 bases are TGTGCCAGCAGCTCCTTTGGACTCCACAATGAGCAGTTCTTC. Its protein product is CASSSFGLHNEQFF. The full variable domain, its missing parts supplied by reference TRBV5-5 and TRBJ2-1, is DAGVTQSPTHLIKTRGQQVTLRCSPISGHKSVSWYQQVLGQGPQFIFQYYEKEERGRGNFPDRFSARQFPNYSSELNVNALLLGDSALYLCASSSFGLHNEQFFGPGTRLTVL.